This T cell receptor (beta chain) emerged from a study of blood T cell repertoires in COVID-19 (dated by TCRdb to the early 2020s). Regarding the research as a whole: Samples from collaborators originated in the United States, Italy and Spain and spanned both the acute and convalescent phases of COVID-19. The prospective study material was composed of cDNA or gDNA derived from T cells, B-cell-depleted T cells, or PBMCs. Deeply sampled blood TCRbeta repertoires from subjects exposed to, actively infected with, or recovered from COVID-19 were included in the dataset. A freely available public database, intended as a resource for researchers studying the immune response to SARS-CoV-2, is where the repertoires were released. Samples came from the ongoing ImmuneRACE study (first 160 participants) plus 1,254 subjects from 6 global collaborators. The sample metadata nearly always contained a de-identified subject ID, COVID-19 status, age in years and sex. Where available, HLA class I and class II types were obtained from metadata supplied by the sample provider rather than from assay-based typing.

From its cysteine to its phenylalanine, the CDR3 spans 13 amino acids. The sequence is cut down to CDR3 DNA, 39 bases in frame from base 1. The V end loses 5 bases and the J end loses 7 bases, and a stretch of 14 bases separates them. According to the germline V gene (reference sequence), CDR1 reads LNHNV and CDR2 reads YYDKDF. Collaborating institutions collected whole blood in K2EDTA tubes following their own protocols. For TCRbeta analysis, collaborators shipped samples as frozen whole blood, isolated PBMCs, or DNA extracted from either of those sample types. General conclusions and limits of the study: The quantity of clinical and demographic metadata differed by source and by participant and was supplied without curation.

With regard to this clone: Its antigen is still unknown. No much larger clone is present one base from it, and per-base qualities are unavailable.

TCRbeta CDR3 regions were amplified from genomic DNA using the immunoSEQ Assay, a bias-controlled multiplex PCR. In the authors' own workflow: The number of nucleated cells in each sample was estimated from the amplification of reference gene primers within the assay. To quantify the absolute abundance of each unique TCRbeta CDR3 rearrangement, sequence reads were collapsed and filtered. For each sample, productive Simpson clonality was calculated as the square root of Simpson's diversity index across productive rearrangements. Entries here come from immuneACCESS through TCRdb and include only in-frame sequences with V and J called. Some clones fail to appear in such tables; in the studies checked, an unresolved V gene covers under half of the shortfall, and the cause of the remainder is unknown. That table supplies the V and J calls and clone size; D and trimming were determined from the DNA. The sample table records about 220,000 clones; around 80% of these occur just once. Of the sample, roughly 13% is held by the ten largest clones.

Sequenced: peripheral blood. The chain is made from TRBV15 and TRBJ1-1; a confident D gene designation cannot be given. This TCR came from a human donor in a cohort sampled during active COVID-19. The CDR3 here reads CATSLEFQVEAFF. The nucleotide sequence reads as follows: TGTGCCACCAGCTTAGAGTTCCAGGTTGAAGCTTTCTTT.